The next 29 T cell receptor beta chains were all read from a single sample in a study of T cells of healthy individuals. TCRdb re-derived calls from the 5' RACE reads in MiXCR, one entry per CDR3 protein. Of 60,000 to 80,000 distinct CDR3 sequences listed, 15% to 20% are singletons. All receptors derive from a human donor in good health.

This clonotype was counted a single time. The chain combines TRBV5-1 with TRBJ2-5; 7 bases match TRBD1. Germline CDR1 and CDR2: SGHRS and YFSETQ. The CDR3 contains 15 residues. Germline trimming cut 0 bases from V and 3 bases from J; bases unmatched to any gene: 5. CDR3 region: CASSLGWTGEETQYF. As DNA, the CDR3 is TGCGCCAGCAGCTTGGGGTGGACAGGAGAAGAGACCCAGTACTTC.

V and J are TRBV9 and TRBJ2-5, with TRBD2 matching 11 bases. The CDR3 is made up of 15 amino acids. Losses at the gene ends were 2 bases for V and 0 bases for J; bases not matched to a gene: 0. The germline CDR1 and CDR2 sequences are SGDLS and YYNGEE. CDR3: CASSVSGRDQETQYF. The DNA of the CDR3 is TGTGCCAGCAGCGTTAGCGGGAGGGACCAAGAGACCCAGTACTTC.

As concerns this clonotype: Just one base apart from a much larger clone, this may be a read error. As DNA, the CDR3 is TGTGCCAGCAGTTACTCGGTCAGATATCCTTGGTTCTTC. Residues: CASSYSVRYPWFF. The rearrangement links TRBV6-5 to TRBJ2-1, with D uncertain. The germline gives CDR1 MNHEY, CDR2 SVGAGI. The germline V and J ends were trimmed by 0 bases and 15 bases, with 15 bases remaining between them. The length of the CDR3 is 13 residues.

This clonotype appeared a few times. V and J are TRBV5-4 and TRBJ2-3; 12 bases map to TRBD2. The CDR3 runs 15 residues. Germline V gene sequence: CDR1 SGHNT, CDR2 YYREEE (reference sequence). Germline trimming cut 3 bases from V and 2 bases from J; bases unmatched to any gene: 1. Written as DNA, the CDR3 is TGTGCCAGCAGCTGGACTAGCGGGGCCACAGATACGCAGTATTTT. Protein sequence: CASSWTSGATDTQYF.

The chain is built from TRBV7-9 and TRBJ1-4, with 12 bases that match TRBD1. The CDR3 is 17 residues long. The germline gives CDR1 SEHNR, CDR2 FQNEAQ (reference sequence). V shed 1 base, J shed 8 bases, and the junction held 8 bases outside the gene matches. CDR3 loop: CASSLGDRGLMEEKLFF. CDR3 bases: TGTGCCAGCAGCTTAGGGGACAGGGGGCTCATGGAAGAAAAACTGTTTTTT.

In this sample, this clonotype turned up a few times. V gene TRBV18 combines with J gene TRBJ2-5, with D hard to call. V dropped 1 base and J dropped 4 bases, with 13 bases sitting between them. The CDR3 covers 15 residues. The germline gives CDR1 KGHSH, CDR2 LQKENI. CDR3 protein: CASSPRPQIGETQYF. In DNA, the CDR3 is TGTGCCAGCTCACCACGGCCACAGATAGGAGAGACCCAGTACTTC.

The CDR3 protein is CASSSRDLNIQYF. CDR3 sequence (DNA): TGTGCCAGCAGCTCCCGGGACTTAAACATTCAGTACTTC. J is TRBJ2-4 and V is TRBV5-5, with D possibly being TRBD2 (6 bases). The germline V gene encodes CDR1 SGHKS and CDR2 YYEKEE (reference sequence). The germline V and J ends were trimmed by 3 bases and 6 bases, with 10 bases remaining between them. This CDR3 contains 13 residues.

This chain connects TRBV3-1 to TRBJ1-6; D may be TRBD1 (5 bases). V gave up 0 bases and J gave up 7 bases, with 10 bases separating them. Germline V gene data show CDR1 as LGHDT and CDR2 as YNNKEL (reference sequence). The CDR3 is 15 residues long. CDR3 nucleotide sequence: TGTGCCAGCAGCCAAGACGGGGCCCCAAATTCACCCCTCCACTTT. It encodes CASSQDGAPNSPLHF.

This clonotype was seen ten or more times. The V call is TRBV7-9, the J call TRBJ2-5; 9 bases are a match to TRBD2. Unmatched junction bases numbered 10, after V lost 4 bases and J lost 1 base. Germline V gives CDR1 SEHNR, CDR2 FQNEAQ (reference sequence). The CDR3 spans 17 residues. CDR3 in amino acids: CASSSRLAESPQETQYF. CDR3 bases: TGTGCCAGCAGCTCCAGACTAGCGGAAAGCCCCCAAGAGACCCAGTACTTC.

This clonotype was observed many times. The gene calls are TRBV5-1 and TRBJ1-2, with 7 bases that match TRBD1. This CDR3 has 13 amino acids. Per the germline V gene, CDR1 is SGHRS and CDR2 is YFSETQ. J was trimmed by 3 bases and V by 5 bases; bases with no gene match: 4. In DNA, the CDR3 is TGCGCCAGCAGTAGGGACAGCGACTATGGCTACACCTTC. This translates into CASSRDSDYGYTF.

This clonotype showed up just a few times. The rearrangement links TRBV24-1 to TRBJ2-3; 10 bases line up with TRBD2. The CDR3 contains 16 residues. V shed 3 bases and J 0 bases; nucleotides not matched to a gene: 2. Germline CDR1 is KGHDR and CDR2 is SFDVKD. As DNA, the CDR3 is TGTGCCACCAGTGATCCTAGCGGGGGAAGCACAGATACGCAGTATTTT. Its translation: CATSDPSGGSTDTQYF.

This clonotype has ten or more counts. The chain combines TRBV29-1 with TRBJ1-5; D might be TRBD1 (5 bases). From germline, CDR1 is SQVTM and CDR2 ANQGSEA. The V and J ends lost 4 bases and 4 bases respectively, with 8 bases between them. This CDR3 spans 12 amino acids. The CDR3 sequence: CSVVGENQPQHF. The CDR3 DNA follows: TGCAGCGTTGTAGGGGAGAATCAGCCCCAGCATTTT. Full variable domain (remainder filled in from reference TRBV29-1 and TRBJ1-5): SAVISQKPSRDICQRGTSLTIQCQVDSQVTMMFWYRQQPGQSLTLIATANQGSEATYESGFVIDKFPISRPNLTFSTLTVSNMSPEDSSIYLCSVVGENQPQHFGDGTRLSIL.

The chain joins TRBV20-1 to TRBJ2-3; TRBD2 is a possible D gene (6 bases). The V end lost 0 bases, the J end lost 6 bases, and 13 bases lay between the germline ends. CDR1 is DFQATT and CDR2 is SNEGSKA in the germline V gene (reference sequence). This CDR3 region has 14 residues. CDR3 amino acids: CSARDPGALDTQYF. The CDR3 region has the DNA TGCAGTGCTAGAGACCCGGGAGCCTTGGATACGCAGTATTTT.

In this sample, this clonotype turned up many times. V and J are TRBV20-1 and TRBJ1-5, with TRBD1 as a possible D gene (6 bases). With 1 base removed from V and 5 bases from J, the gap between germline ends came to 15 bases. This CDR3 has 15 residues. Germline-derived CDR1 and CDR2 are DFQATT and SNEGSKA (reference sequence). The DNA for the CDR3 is TGCAGTGCTAGAGCTTCGGGCAGGGGAGATCAGCCCCAGCATTTT. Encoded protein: CSARASGRGDQPQHF.

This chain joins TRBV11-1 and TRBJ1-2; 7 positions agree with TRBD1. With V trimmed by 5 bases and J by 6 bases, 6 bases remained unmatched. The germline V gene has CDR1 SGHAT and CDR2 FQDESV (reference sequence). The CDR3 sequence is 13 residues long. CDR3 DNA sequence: TGTGCCAGCAGCCGGCCAGGGGGGAATGGCTACACCTTC. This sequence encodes CASSRPGGNGYTF.

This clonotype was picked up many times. The CDR3 spells CASSQARTSAGTGELFF. CDR3 coding DNA: TGTGCCAGCAGCCAAGCCAGGACTAGCGCGGGAACCGGGGAGCTGTTTTTT. The chain uses TRBV14 and TRBJ2-2; TRBD2 agrees at 9 bases. This CDR3 comprises 17 residues. J lost 5 bases, V lost 1 base, and 8 bases had no gene match. CDR1 is SGHDN, CDR2 FVKESK, per germline.

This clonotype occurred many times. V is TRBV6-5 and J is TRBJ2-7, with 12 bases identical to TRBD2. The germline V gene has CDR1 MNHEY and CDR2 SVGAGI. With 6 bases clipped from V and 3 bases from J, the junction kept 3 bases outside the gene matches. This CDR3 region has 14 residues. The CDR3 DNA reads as TGTGCCAGCAGCCCGACTAGCGGGAGCTACGAGCAGTACTTC. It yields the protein CASSPTSGSYEQYF.

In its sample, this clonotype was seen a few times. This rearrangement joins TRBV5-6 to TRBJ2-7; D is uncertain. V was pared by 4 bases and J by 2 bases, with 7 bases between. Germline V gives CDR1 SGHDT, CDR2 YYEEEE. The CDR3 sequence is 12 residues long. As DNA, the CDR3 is TGTGCCAGCAGCGTAGACACCTACGAGCAGTACTTC. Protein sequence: CASSVDTYEQYF.

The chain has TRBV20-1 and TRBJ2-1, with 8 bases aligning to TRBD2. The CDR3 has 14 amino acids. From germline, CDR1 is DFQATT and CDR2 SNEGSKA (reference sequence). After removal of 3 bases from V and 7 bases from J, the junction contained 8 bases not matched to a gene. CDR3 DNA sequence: TGCAGTGCTAGTAAAGCGGGGGTACCGAATGAGCAGTTCTTC. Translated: CSASKAGVPNEQFF.

In DNA, the CDR3 is TGTGCCAGCAGCAAAGTTGGCCGGGATACGCAGTATTTT. Translation: CASSKVGRDTQYF. The J gene is TRBJ2-3, the V gene TRBV21-1. TRBV21-1 is labeled a pseudogene. The CDR3 has 13 residues.

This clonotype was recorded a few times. CDR3 loop: CSAPLEGGVDEQFF. CDR3 in DNA: TGCAGTGCTCCCTTAGAGGGGGGCGTCGATGAGCAGTTCTTC. The V gene is TRBV20-1, the J gene TRBJ2-1; D may correspond to TRBD1 or TRBD2 (6 bases each). V was clipped by 5 bases and J by 8 bases, with 19 bases between them. The CDR3 spans 14 residues. Germline-derived CDR1 and CDR2 are DFQATT and SNEGSKA (reference sequence).

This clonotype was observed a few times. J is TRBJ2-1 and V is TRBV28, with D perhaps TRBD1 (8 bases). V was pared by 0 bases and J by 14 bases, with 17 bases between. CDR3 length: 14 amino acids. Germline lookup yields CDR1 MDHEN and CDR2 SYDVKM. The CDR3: CASSLWGGTGNEFF. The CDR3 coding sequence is TGTGCCAGCAGTTTATGGGGGGGGACAGGTAACGAGTTCTTC. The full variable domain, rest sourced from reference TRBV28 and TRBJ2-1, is DVKVTQSSRYLVKRTGEKVFLECVQDMDHENMFWYRQDPGLGLRLIYFSYDVKMKEKGDIPEGYSVSREKKERFSLILESASTNQTSMYLCASSLWGGTGNEFFGPGTRLTVL.

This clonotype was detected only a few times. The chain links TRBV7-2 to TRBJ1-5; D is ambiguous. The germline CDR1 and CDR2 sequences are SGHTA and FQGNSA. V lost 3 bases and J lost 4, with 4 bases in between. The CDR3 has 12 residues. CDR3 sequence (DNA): TGTGCCAGCAGCTTCCAGAATCAGCCCCAGCATTTT. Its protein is CASSFQNQPQHF.

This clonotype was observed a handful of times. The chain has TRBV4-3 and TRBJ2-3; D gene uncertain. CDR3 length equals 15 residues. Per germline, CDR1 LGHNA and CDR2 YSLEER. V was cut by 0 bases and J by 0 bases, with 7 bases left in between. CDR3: CASSQERPSTDTQYF. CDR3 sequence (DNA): TGCGCCAGCAGCCAAGAGCGTCCCAGCACAGATACGCAGTATTTT.

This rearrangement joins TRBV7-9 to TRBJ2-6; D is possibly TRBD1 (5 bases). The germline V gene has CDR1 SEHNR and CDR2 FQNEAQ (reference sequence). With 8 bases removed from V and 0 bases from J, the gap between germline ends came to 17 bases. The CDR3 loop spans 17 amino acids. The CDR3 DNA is TGTGCCAGCCTTAGGGGCAGCCCTGGCTCTGGGGCCAACGTCCTGACTTTC. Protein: CASLRGSPGSGANVLTF.

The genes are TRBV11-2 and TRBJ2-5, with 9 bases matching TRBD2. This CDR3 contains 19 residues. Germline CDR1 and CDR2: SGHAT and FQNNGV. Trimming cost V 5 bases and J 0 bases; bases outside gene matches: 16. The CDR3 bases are TGTGCCAGCAGCCCCTTTCGGGCTAGCGGGGCCCCTTACCAAGAGACCCAGTACTTC. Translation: CASSPFRASGAPYQETQYF.

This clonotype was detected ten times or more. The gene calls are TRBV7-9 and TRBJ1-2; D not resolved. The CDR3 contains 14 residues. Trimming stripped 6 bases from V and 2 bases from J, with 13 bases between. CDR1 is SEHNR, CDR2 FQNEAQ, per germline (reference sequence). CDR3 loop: CASRSIGYNYGYTF. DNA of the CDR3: TGTGCCAGCAGATCTATCGGATACAACTATGGCTACACCTTC.

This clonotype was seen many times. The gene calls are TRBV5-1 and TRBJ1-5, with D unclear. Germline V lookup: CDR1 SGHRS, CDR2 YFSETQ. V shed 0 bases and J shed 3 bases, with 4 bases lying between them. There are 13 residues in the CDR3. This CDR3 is CASSLGINQPQHF. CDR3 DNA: TGCGCCAGCAGCTTGGGGATCAATCAGCCCCAGCATTTT.

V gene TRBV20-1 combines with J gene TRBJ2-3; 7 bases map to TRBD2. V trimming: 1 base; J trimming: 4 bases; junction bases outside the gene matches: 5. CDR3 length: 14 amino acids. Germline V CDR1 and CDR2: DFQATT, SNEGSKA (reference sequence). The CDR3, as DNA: TGCAGTGCTAGAGGGGGACTATTCGCAGATACGCAGTATTTT. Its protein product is CSARGGLFADTQYF.